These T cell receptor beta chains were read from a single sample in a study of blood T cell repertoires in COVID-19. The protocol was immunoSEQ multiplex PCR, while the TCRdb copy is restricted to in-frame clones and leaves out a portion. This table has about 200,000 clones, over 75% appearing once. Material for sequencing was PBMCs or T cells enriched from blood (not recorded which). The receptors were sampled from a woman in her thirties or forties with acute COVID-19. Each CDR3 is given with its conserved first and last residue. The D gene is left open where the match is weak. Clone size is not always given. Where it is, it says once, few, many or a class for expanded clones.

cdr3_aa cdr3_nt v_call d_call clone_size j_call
CASSSGQGGSNQPQHF TGTGCCAGCAGTTCAGGGCAGGGGGGATCAAATCAGCCCCAGCATTTT TRBV28 TRBD1 few TRBJ1-5
CASSEAGQMNYEQYF TGTGCCAGCAGTGAAGCGGGACAGATGAACTACGAGCAGTACTTC TRBV2 TRBD1 few TRBJ2-7
CASSLDREEKLFF TGTGCCAGCAGTCTAGACAGGGAAGAAAAACTGTTTTTT TRBV27 TRBD1 - TRBJ1-4
CASSKAGRGQNIQYF TGTGCCAGTAGTAAGGCAGGAAGGGGCCAGAACATTCAGTACTTC TRBV19 - - TRBJ2-4
CASSYERQGATGELFF TGTGCCAGCAGTTACGAAAGGCAGGGGGCGACCGGGGAGCTGTTTTTT TRBV6-5 TRBD1 - TRBJ2-2
CASSLQQGAYSNQPQHF TGTGCCAGCAGTTTACAACAGGGGGCCTATAGCAATCAGCCCCAGCATTTT TRBV28 TRBD1 - TRBJ1-5
CASSPSVNTGELFF TGTGCCAGCTCACCAAGCGTGAACACCGGGGAGCTGTTTTTT TRBV18 - - TRBJ2-2
CASRWDRETNTEAFF TGTGCCAGCAGGTGGGACAGGGAAACGAACACTGAAGCTTTCTTT TRBV5-4 TRBD1 once TRBJ1-1
CASRKDSPSYEQYF TGTGCCAGCAGAAAGGACAGCCCGTCCTACGAGCAGTACTTC TRBV2 - - TRBJ2-7
CASSLGQGANIQYF TGTGCCAGCAGTCTGGGACAGGGGGCAAACATTCAGTACTTC TRBV6-5 TRBD1 - TRBJ2-4
CASTPYRSSMDEQFF TGTGCCAGCACCCCATATCGGTCCTCAATGGATGAGCAGTTCTTC TRBV6-5 - - TRBJ2-1
CASSIVSGQGGEQYF TGTGCCAGTAGTATAGTTTCGGGACAGGGTGGCGAGCAGTACTTC TRBV19 TRBD1 - TRBJ2-7
CASSLDGALSAYQETQYF TGTGCCAGCAGCTTGGATGGGGCTCTCTCCGCTTACCAAGAGACCCAGTACTTC TRBV5-6 - once TRBJ2-5
CASSLAVFGNNEQFF TGTGCCAGCAGCTTAGCGGTGTTCGGGAACAATGAGCAGTTCTTC TRBV7-8 - once TRBJ2-1
CASNPTGDNSPLHF TGTGCCAGCAATCCGACAGGGGATAATTCACCCCTCCACTTT TRBV6-5 TRBD1 - TRBJ1-6
CASSEAQGQSSNTIYF TGTGCCAGCAGTGAGGCGCAGGGACAGTCCAGCAACACCATATATTTT TRBV6-1 TRBD1 - TRBJ1-3
CASSLRTGSTEAFF TGTGCCAGCAGCTTACGGACAGGGAGCACTGAAGCTTTCTTT TRBV5-4 TRBD1 - TRBJ1-1
CASSIVGGNSNQPQHF TGTGCCAGTAGTATAGTTGGCGGTAATAGCAATCAGCCCCAGCATTTT TRBV19 - - TRBJ1-5
CAISGSRVRTRYTF TGTGCCATCAGTGGTAGCAGGGTGAGGACCCGCTACACCTTC TRBV10-3 - once TRBJ1-2
CASIPDRASSGYTF TGTGCCAGTATCCCAGACAGGGCGTCGTCCGGCTACACCTTC TRBV19 TRBD1 - TRBJ1-2
CASSFRQGGGYGYTF TGTGCCAGCAGTTTTCGGCAGGGAGGGGGCTATGGCTACACCTTC TRBV28 - once TRBJ1-2
CASRPEQGMNTEAFF TGTGCCAGCAGGCCAGAACAGGGGATGAACACTGAAGCTTTCTTT TRBV28 TRBD1 - TRBJ1-1
CASSSPGKGMYNEQFF TGTGCCAGTAGTAGCCCAGGGAAGGGGATGTACAATGAGCAGTTCTTC TRBV19 - - TRBJ2-1
CASSLVLGVYQETQYF TGTGCCAGCAGCTTAGTCCTGGGAGTGTACCAAGAGACCCAGTACTTC TRBV7-8 - - TRBJ2-5
CASSLFSGQGTYNEQFF TGTGCCAGCAGCTTATTTTCGGGACAGGGTACCTACAATGAGCAGTTCTTC TRBV5-5 TRBD1 - TRBJ2-1
CASSIARGDYEQYF TGTGCCAGTAGTATAGCCAGGGGGGACTACGAGCAGTACTTC TRBV19 - - TRBJ2-7
CASNKISGGLNYGYTF TGTGCCAGCAACAAGATCAGCGGGGGGTTAAACTATGGCTACACCTTC TRBV4-2 - once TRBJ1-2
CASSITGVHNEQFF TGTGCCAGTAGTATAACGGGAGTCCACAATGAGCAGTTCTTC TRBV19 - - TRBJ2-1
CASSPAGTEYGYTF TGTGCCAGCAGCCCAGCCGGGACAGAATATGGCTACACCTTC TRBV7-3 TRBD1 few TRBJ1-2
CASSLSFLIGGDSYEQYF TGTGCCAGCAGTTTATCCTTTCTTATCGGGGGAGATAGCTACGAGCAGTACTTC TRBV27 - - TRBJ2-7
CASSYHATARMASEQYF TGTGCCAGCAGCTATCATGCGACAGCTAGGATGGCCTCCGAGCAGTACTTC TRBV3-1/TRBV3-2 - few TRBJ2-7
CASSLRPIGGNNEKLFF TGTGCCAGCAGTCTTCGCCCCATAGGGGGCAATAATGAAAAACTGTTTTTT TRBV27 TRBD1 - TRBJ1-4
CASSLRAGREAFF TGTGCCAGCAGCTTAAGGGCAGGGCGTGAAGCTTTCTTT TRBV7-3 - many TRBJ1-1